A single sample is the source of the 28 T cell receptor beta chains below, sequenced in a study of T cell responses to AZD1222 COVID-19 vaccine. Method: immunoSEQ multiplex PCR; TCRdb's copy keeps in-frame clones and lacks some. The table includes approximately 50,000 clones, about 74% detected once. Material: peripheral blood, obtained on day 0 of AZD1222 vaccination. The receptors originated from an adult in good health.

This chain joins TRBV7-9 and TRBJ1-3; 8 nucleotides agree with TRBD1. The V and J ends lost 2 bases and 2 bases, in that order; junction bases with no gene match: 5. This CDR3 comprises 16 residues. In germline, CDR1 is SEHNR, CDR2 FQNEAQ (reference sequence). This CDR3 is CASSLRQGTTGNTIYF. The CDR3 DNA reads TGTGCCAGCAGCTTAAGACAGGGGACGACTGGAAACACCATATATTTT. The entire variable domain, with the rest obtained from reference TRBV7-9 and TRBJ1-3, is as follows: DTGVSQNPRHKITKRGQNVTFRCDPISEHNRLYWYRQTLGQGPEFLTYFQNEAQLEKSRLLSDRFSAERPKGSFSTLEIQRTEQGDSAMYLCASSLRQGTTGNTIYFGEGSWLTVV.

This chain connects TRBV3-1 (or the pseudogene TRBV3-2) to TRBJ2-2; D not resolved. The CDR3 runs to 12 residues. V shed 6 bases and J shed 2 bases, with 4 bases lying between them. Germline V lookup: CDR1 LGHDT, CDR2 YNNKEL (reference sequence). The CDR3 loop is CASRRNTGELFF. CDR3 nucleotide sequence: TGTGCCAGCAGACGAAACACCGGGGAGCTGTTTTTT.

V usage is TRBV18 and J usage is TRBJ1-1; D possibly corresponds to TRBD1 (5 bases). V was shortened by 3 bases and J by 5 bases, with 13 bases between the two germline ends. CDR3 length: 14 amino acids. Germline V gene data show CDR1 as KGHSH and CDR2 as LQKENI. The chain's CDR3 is CASSPGTVGTEAFF. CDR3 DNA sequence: TGTGCCAGCTCACCCGGGACGGTGGGGACTGAAGCTTTCTTT.

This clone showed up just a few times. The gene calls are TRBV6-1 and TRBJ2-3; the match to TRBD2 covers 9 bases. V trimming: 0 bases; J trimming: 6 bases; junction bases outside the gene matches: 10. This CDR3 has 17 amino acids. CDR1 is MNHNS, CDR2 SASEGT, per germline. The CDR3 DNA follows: TGTGCCAGCAGTGAAGCGCTTTGGCGGGGGGGCCGGGATACGCAGTATTTT. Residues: CASSEALWRGGRDTQYF.

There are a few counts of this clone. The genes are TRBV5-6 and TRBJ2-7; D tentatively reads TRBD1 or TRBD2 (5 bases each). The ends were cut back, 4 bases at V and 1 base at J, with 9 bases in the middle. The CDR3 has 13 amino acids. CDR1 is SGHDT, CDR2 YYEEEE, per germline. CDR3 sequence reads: CASSAWGSYEQYF. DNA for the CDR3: TGTGCCAGCAGCGCTTGGGGGTCCTACGAGCAGTACTTC.

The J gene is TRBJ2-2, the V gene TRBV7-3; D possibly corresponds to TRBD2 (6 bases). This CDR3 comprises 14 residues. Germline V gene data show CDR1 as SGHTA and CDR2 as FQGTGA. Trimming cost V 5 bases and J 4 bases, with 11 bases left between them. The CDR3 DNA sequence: TGTGCCAGCAGCAAGGGAGGAAGCACCGGGGAGCTGTTTTTT. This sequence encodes CASSKGGSTGELFF.

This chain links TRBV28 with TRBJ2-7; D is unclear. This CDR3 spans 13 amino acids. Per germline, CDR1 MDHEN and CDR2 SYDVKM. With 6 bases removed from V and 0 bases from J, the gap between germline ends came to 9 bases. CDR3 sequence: CASSPVGSYEQYV. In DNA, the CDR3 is TGTGCCAGCAGCCCGGTGGGCTCCTACGAGCAGTACGTC.

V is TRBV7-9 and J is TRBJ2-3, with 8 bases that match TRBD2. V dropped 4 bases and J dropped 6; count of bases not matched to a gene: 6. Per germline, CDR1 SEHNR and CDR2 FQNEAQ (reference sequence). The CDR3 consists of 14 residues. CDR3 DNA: TGTGCCAGCAGCTCTCCGGGGGGGGTTGATACGCAGTATTTT. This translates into CASSSPGGVDTQYF.

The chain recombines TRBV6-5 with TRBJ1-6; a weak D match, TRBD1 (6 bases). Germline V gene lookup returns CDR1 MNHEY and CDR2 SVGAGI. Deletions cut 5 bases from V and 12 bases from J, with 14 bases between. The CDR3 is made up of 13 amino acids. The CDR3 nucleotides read TGTGCCAGCAGTACCAGGGGATTCGGACCCCTCCACTTT. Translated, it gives CASSTRGFGPLHF.

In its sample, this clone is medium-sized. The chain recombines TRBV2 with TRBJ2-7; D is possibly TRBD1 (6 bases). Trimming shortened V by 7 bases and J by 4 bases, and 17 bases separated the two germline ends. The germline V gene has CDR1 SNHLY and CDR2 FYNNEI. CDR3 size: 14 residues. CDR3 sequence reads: CASTRALGGYEQYF. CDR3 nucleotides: TGTGCCAGCACCCGAGCGCTAGGGGGTTACGAGCAGTACTTC.

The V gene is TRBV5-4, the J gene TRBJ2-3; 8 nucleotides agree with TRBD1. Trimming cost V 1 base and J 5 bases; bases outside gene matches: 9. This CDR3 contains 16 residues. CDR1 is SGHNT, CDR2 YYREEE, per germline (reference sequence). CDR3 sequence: CASSLLQGVLGDTQYF. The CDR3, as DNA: TGTGCCAGCAGCTTGCTACAGGGGGTTCTTGGAGATACGCAGTATTTT.

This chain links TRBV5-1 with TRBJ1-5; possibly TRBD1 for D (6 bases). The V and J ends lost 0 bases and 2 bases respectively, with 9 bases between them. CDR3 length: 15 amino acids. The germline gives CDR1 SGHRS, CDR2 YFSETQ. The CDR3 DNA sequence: TGCGCCAGCAGCTTGGCAGGGGTCGGCAATCAGCCCCAGCATTTT. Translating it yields CASSLAGVGNQPQHF.

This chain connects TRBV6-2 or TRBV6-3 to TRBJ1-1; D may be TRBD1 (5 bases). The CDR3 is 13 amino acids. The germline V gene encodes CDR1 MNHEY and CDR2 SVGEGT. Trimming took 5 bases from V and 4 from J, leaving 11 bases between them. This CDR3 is CASSLGPGTEAFF. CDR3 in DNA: TGTGCCAGCAGTCTGGGACCGGGCACTGAAGCTTTCTTT.

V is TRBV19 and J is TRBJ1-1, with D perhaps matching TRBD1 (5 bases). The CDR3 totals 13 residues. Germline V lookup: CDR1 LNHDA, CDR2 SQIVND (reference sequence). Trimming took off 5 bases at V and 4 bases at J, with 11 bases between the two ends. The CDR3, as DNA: TGTGCCAGTAGTCAAGGCAGGGCCACTGAAGCTTTCTTT. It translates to CASSQGRATEAFF.

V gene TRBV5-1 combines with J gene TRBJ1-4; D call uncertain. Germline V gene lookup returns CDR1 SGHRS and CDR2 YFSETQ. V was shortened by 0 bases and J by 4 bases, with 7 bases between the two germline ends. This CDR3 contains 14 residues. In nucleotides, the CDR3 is TGCGCCAGCAGCTTGGATCCCCGTAATGAAAAACTGTTTTTT. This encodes CASSLDPRNEKLFF.

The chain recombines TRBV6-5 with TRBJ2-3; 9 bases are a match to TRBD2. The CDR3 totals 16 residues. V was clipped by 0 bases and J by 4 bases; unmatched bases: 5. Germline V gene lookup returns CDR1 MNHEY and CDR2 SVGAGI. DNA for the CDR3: TGTGCCAGCAGTTACTCTGGGCTAGCGGGGTCAGATACGCAGTATTTT. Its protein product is CASSYSGLAGSDTQYF.

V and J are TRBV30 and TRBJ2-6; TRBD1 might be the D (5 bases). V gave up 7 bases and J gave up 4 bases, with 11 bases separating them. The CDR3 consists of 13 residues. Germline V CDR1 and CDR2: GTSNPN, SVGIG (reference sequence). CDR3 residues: CASQGNGANVLTF. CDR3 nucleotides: TGTGCCTCCCAGGGCAACGGGGCCAACGTCCTGACTTTC.

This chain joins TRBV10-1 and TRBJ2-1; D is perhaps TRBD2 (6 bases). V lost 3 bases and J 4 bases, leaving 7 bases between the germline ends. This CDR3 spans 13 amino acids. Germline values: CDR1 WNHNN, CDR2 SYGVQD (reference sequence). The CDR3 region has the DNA TGCGCCAGCAGTGATGGGACTTACAATGAGCAGTTCTTC. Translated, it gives CASSDGTYNEQFF.

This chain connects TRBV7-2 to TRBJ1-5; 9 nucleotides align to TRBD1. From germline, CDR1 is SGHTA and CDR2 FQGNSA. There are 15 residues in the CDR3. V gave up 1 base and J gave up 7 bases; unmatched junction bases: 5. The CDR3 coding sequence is TGTGCCAGCAGCTTAGGAGGGACAGGGACCCAGCCCCAGCATTTT. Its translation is CASSLGGTGTQPQHF. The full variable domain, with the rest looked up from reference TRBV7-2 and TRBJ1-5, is GAGVSQSPSNKVTEKGKDVELRCDPISGHTALYWYRQSLGQGLEFLIYFQGNSAPDKSGLPSDRFSAERTGGSVSTLTIQRTQQEDSAVYLCASSLGGTGTQPQHFGDGTRLSIL.

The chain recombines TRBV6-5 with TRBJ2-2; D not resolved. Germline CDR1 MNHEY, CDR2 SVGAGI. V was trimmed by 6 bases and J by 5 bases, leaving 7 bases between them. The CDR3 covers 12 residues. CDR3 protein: CASRAETGELFF. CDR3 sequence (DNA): TGTGCCAGCAGGGCGGAAACCGGGGAGCTGTTTTTT.

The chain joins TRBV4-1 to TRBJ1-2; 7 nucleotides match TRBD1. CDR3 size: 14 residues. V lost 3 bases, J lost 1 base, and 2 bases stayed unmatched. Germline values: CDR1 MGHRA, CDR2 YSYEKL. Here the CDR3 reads CASSQGQHNYGYTF. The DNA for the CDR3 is TGCGCCAGCAGCCAGGGACAGCATAACTATGGCTACACCTTC.

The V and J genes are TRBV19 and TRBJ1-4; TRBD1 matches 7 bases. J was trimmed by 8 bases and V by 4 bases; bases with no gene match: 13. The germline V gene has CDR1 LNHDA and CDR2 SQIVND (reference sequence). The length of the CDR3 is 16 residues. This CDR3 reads CASSNYLEGAEEKLFF. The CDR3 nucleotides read TGTGCCAGTAGTAATTATCTAGAGGGGGCTGAAGAAAAACTGTTTTTT.

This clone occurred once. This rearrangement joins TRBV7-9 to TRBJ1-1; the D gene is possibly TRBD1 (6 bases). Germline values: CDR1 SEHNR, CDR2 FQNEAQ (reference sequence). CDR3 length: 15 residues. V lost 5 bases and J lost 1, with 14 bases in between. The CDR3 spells CASSRHREKNTEAFF. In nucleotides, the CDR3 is TGTGCCAGCAGCCGACACAGGGAGAAGAACACTGAAGCTTTCTTT.

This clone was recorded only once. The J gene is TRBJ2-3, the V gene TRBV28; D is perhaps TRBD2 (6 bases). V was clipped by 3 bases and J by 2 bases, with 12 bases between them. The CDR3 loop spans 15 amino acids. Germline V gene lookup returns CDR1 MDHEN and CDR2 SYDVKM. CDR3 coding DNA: TGTGCCAGCAGTTTCTTCGGGAGAAACACAGATACGCAGTATTTT. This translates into CASSFFGRNTDTQYF. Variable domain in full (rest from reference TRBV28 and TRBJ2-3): DVKVTQSSRYLVKRTGEKVFLECVQDMDHENMFWYRQDPGLGLRLIYFSYDVKMKEKGDIPEGYSVSREKKERFSLILESASTNQTSMYLCASSFFGRNTDTQYFGPGTRLTVL.

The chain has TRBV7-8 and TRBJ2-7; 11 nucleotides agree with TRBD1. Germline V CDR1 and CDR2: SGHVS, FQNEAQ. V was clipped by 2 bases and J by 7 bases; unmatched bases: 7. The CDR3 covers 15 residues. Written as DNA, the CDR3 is TGTGCCAGCAGCTTACTAGGACAGGGGGCGGGAGAGCAGTACTTC. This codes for CASSLLGQGAGEQYF.

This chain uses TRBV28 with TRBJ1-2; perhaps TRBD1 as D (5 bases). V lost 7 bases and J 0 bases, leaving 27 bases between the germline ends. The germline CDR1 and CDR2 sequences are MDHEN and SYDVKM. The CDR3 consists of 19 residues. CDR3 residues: CASTSLRKGARPSNYGYTF. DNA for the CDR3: TGTGCCAGCACCTCTTTAAGAAAAGGGGCCAGACCCTCTAACTATGGCTACACCTTC.

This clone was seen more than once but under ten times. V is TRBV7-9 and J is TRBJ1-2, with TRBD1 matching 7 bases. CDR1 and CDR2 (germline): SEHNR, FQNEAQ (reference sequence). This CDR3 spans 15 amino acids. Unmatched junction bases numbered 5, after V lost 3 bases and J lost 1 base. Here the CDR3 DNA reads TGTGCCAGCAGCTTCGGGACAGTAGATAACTATGGCTACACCTTC. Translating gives CASSFGTVDNYGYTF. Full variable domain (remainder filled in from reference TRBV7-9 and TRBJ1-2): DTGVSQNPRHKITKRGQNVTFRCDPISEHNRLYWYRQTLGQGPEFLTYFQNEAQLEKSRLLSDRFSAERPKGSFSTLEIQRTEQGDSAMYLCASSFGTVDNYGYTFGSGTRLTVV.

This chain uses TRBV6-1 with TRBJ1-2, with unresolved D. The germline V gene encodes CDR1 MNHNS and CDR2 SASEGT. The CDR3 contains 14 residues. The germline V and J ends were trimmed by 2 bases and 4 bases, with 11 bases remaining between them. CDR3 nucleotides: TGTGCCAGCAGTGAAAACCCCTCAGGCTATGGCTACACCTTC. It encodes CASSENPSGYGYTF.